This TCR beta chain was recorded in a study of OX40 agonist ivuxolimab in advanced cancers. This CDR3 has 16 residues. V lost 0 bases and J lost 8; bases outside the gene matches: 10. Germline V gene sequence: CDR1 LGHNA, CDR2 YSLEER. TCRdb's copy holds only in-frame clones and misses some; the assay was immunoSEQ multiplex PCR. The sample includes 20,000 or so clones, about 70% of them seen just once. The input for sequencing was CD4+ or CD8+ T cells sorted from blood, taken in a trial of the OX40 agonist ivuxolimab. The chain uses TRBV4-3 and TRBJ2-1; 7 bases fit TRBD2. The receptor's source is an adult with an advanced solid tumor such as melanoma, head and neck, liver or kidney cancer. The CDR3 DNA follows: TGCGCCAGCAGCCAAGAGTCGGCGGGGGTCCCTGATGAGCAGTTCTTC. Its translation: CASSQESAGVPDEQFF.